Detailed here is one T cell receptor beta chain. Its antigen has not been determined. No base quality information exists; no much larger clone differs at one position. The data stem from a study of TIL therapy for anti-PD-1-resistant metastatic lung cancer (dated by TCRdb to the early 2020s). About the investigation overall: Tumors were collected before any PD-1/PD-L1 blockade, after which patients were given nivolumab, and patients who progressed were given lymphodepletion, an infusion of expanded TIL and IL-2. Enrolled patients had a median age of around 51 years (range roughly 38-80) and a median tumor PD-L1 proportion score of under 7%. The cohort was predominantly lung adenocarcinoma, with a few EGFR-mutant and two ALK-rearranged tumors, and half of patients were current or former smokers. Across the cohort, whole-exome sequencing showed a median non-synonymous tumor mutation burden of under 1.8 mutations per megabase. T cell receptor beta sequencing of tumor and peripheral blood was used to follow clonotypes across the tumor, the expanded TIL product and serial blood samples. Results the study describes overall, beyond this receptor: Infused TIL clonotypes partially replaced the baseline peripheral repertoire then decayed over months, with no apparent association between persistence and response. The study protocol defined all tumor marker inferences as exploratory. Generalizability was limited because the cohort was highly selected, with more treatment-naive, never-smoker and oncogene-addicted patients included than is typical.

From cysteine to phenylalanine, the CDR3 is 15 amino acids long. Only the CDR3 DNA stays, 45 bases, in frame from base 1. As encoded in the germline V gene, CDR1 is SGHAT while CDR2 is FQNNGV. Trimming leaves V shorter by 3 bases and J shorter by 6 bases, with the junction holding 6 bases beyond the gene matches. The label giving this sample's time point can be read as: pre-treatment sample, taken before nivolumab and TIL therapy. Adults with stage 4 NSCLC were enrolled from late 2017 to early 2020 in a dual-center phase I trial. Samples were obtained from a single-arm, open-label phase I trial in which tumor-infiltrating lymphocyte therapy with nivolumab was evaluated in advanced non-small cell lung cancer. Mononuclear cells from blood collected in EDTA tubes were isolated on a Ficoll gradient and snap-frozen as pellets, and DNA was then extracted using a Qiagen mini-prep kit. TCR beta CDR3 regions were amplified from genomic DNA with the immunoSEQ v3 hsTCRB kit using bias-controlled multiplex PCR. An Illumina NextSeq 500 was used to sequence the TCR libraries, reaching some 2 million read pairs at survey level or about 4.5-6 million at deep level. Per the source publication's procedure: The immunoSEQ Analyzer software assigned V, D and J genes, filtered out non-productive sequences, and reported clonality. Repertoires were compared using productive Simpson clonality and Morisita overlap index of productive TRB rearrangements between infused TIL and blood. Absolute clonotype counts in blood were estimated as lymphocyte count times CD3+ fraction times the clone's productive frequency. Drawn from immuneACCESS, this table holds only the in-frame rearrangements with V and J called that TCRdb kept. Clones are partly lost; checked studies trace under half to an unresolved V gene and leave the rest unexplained. V, J and clone size derive from that table, while D and trimming were established from the DNA sequence. The sample table records approximately 45,000 clones; around 80% of these occur just once. Together, the top ten hold over 12% of the sample.

This sequence originates from a man aged 70-80 years with non-small cell lung cancer. The chain links TRBV11-2 with TRBJ1-1; TRBD1 aligns with 11 central bases. Sequenced material: blood, taken at baseline. The CDR3 loop reads CASSFLGTGGAEAFF. At the DNA level, the sequence is TGTGCCAGCAGCTTCTTGGGGACAGGGGGGGCTGAAGCTTTCTTT.